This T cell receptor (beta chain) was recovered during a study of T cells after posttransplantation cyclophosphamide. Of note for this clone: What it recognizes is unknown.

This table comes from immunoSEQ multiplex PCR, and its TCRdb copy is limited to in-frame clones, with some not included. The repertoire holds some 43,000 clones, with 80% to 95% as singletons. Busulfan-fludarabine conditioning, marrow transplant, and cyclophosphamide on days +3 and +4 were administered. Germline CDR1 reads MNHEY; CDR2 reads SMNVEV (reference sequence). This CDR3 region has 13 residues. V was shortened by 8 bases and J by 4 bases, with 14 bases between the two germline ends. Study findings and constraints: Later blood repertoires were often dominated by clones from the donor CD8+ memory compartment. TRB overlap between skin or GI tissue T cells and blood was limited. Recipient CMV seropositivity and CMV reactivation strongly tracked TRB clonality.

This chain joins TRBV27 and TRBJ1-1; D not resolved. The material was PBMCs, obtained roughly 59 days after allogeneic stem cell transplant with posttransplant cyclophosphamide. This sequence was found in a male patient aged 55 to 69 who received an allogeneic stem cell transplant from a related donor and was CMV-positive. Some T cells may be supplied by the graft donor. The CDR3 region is CASSEYFGTEAFF. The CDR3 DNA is TGTGCCAGCTCTGAGTATTTCGGCACTGAAGCTTTCTTT.